This T cell receptor beta chain was identified during a study of cytomegalovirus exposure and HLA in healthy donors. There are 15 residues in the CDR3. J was trimmed by 4 bases and V by 0 bases; bases with no gene match: 5. Looked up from germline, CDR1 is SGHAT and CDR2 is FQNNGV. Primers included in the PCR were 60 Vbeta and 13 Jbeta primers. Using immunoSEQ multiplex PCR, the repertoire was profiled, and TCRdb retains in-frame clones only, with some absent. Here the sample spans about 210,000 clones, roughly 87% being singletons. The sample consisted of PBMCs. This clonotype originated in a boy between 2 and 15 years old in good health and CMV-seronegative. The rearrangement uses TRBV11-2 and TRBJ2-5; 7 nucleotides line up with TRBD1. In nucleotides, the CDR3 is TGTGCCAGCAGCTTAGACGGTTCAGGGGGAGAGACCCAGTACTTC. Protein product: CASSLDGSGGETQYF. The full variable domain, with the rest looked up from reference TRBV11-2 and TRBJ2-5, is EAGVAQSPRYKIIEKRQSVAFWCNPISGHATLYWYQQILGQGPKLLIQFQNNGVVDDSQLPKDRFSAERLKGVDSTLKIQPAKLEDSAVYLCASSLDGSGGETQYFGPGTRLLVL.